These T cell receptor beta chains were read from a single sample in a study of cytomegalovirus exposure and HLA in healthy donors. Produced via immunoSEQ multiplex PCR; TCRdb's table is partial and in-frame only. This table holds roughly 190,000 clones, 75% to 90% found once. The sample was PBMCs. Every receptor here comes from a man aged 25 to 45 in good health and CMV-seronegative. The conserved cysteine and the conserved F or W are not part of the CDR3 here. Clone size is given for some rows only: seen once, a few or many times, or a class if the clone is expanded.

TRBV19	TRBJ1-2	once	ASSKGGTGILGYT
TRBV4-3	TRBJ1-2	few	ASSHDRGRLDGYT
TRBV29-1	TRBJ2-7	once	SVWTGGYEQY
TRBV7-2	TRBJ1-5	NA	ASSNSLNQPQH
TRBV5-4	TRBJ2-1	NA	ASSQGTSRNNEQF
TRBV5-1	TRBJ1-1	NA	ASSLEGGGTEAF
TRBV5-5	TRBJ1-1	NA	ASLGSETPNTEAF
TRBV2	TRBJ1-1	NA	ASQQGDTEAF
TRBV9	TRBJ2-1	NA	ASSVGLDGGLGYNEQF
TRBV7-9	TRBJ2-1	NA	ASSHQGGEQF
TRBV12-2	TRBJ2-3	NA	APPRPRLALTDTQY
TRBV7-8	TRBJ2-1	NA	ASSRRQGIYNEQF
TRBV2	TRBJ2-7	NA	ASSERRTGAGAEQY
TRBV27	TRBJ2-2	once	ASSLGQGVVSGELF
TRBV30	TRBJ2-5	NA	AWSGLAGGGETQY
TRBV7-2	TRBJ2-1	NA	ASSLAGAASYNEQF
TRBV10-3	TRBJ2-5	NA	ATSGSQQETQY
TRBV28	TRBJ1-5	NA	ASSFYTRGSLGSNQPQH
TRBV11-2	TRBJ2-7	NA	ASSLVEDLRLGEQY
TRBV5-4	TRBJ1-5	few	ASSLDPNQPQH
TRBV5-4	NA	NA	ASGTDSAALEQY
TRBV28	TRBJ1-5	NA	ASSLGGHLLNQPQH
TRBV6-4	TRBJ1-2	NA	ASSAGNYGYT
TRBV4-3	TRBJ1-6	NA	ASSQRTGVDYNSPLH
TRBV2	TRBJ1-2	NA	ASSLKRHDNGYT
TRBV5-6	TRBJ2-1	once	ASSLSIAGLGNEQF
TRBV4-2	TRBJ2-1	NA	ASSQGLFNEQF